The clone carrying this T cell receptor (beta chain) was seen a few times. Its matching antigen is unknown. The CDR3 is 18 residues long. V dropped 0 bases and J dropped 1 base, with 18 bases sitting between them. Germline V gene data show CDR1 as MNHEY and CDR2 as SVGAGI. Time point noted: newly diagnosed GD, antithyroid drugs for less than 3 months. Scientists built the TCR library using RNA that was extracted from PBMCs. Investigators prepared the TCR beta libraries by applying iRepertoire HTBI primers and Arm-PCR of CDR3 regions. Each CDR3 protein is one row after TCRdb ran MiXCR on the multiplex PCR reads. The sample holds over 200,000 distinct CDR3 sequences; 18% are singletons and the top ten take less than 15%. These data are taken from a study of regulatory T cells in long-lasting Graves disease. Study-wide findings and caveats: Patients whose Graves' disease persisted exhibited lower TCR diversity than those newly diagnosed.

The sample was also reused in another study, on T cells in Graves' hyperthyroidism and ophthalmopathy. From that paper: Exclusions: uncontrolled infection, other autoimmune disease, pregnancy, lactation.

The chain couples TRBV6-5 to TRBJ1-1; D unclear. This receptor was taken from a woman aged 25 to 39 with Graves disease. The sample here was peripheral blood mononuclear cells (PBMCs), taken at new diagnosis, from a patient treated with antithyroid drugs. CDR3 nucleotides: TGTGCCAGCAGTTACTCGAGTTTACGGCCAGTACCGAACACTGAAGCTTTCTTT. Its translation: CASSYSSLRPVPNTEAFF.